A few counts support the clone carrying this T cell receptor beta chain. This sample was taken from a study of T cells in Graves' hyperthyroidism and ophthalmopathy. The ends were cut back, 3 bases at V and 8 bases at J, with 10 bases in the middle. CDR3 length: 12 amino acids. Amplification of TCR beta CDR3 regions used RNA as the template. Primed by the HTBI set, a first-round RT-PCR was run on the TCR CDR3. TCRdb reprocessed the multiplex PCR reads with MiXCR, giving one entry per CDR3 protein. In the table there are about 200,000 distinct CDR3 sequences, roughly a sixth of which are singletons. Sequencing was performed on blood. This chain links TRBV12-3 or TRBV12-4 with TRBJ2-5; D is unresolved. This sequence originates from a woman in her forties or fifties with Graves' hyperthyroidism. CDR3 in amino acids: CASSFPKGTQYF. The CDR3 region has the DNA TGTGCCAGCAGTTTCCCCAAGGGAACCCAGTACTTC.